This passage covers 5 T cell receptor beta chains from one sample sequenced in a study of blood T cells in healthy people across ages. A second PCR of roughly 7 to 11 cycles used a sample-barcoded 5' primer and a J-beta primer mix. TCRdb passed the 5' RACE reads through MiXCR, listing each CDR3 protein once. Here the sample spans 870,000 or so distinct CDR3 sequences, 29% being singletons. The sample was blood. The receptors derive from a woman aged 80 or over in good health.

V is TRBV20-1 and J is TRBJ1-2; maybe TRBD1 (6 bases). This CDR3 comprises 13 residues. CDR1 and CDR2 (germline): DFQATT, SNEGSKA (reference sequence). V was pared by 0 bases and J by 2 bases, with 7 bases between. This CDR3 reads CSARETGNYGYTF. The DNA for the CDR3 is TGCAGTGCTAGAGAAACAGGGAACTATGGCTACACCTTC.

About this clonotype: Given a much more abundant clone one base away, this may be a read error. V and J are TRBV12-3 or TRBV12-4 and TRBJ2-1, with 8 bases matching TRBD1. The closer fit of TRBJ2-7 to the DNA end suggests the J call may be wrong. This CDR3 contains 15 residues. CDR3 sequence reads: CASTNPGQGYNEQYF. For the CDR3, the DNA is TGTGCCAGCACCAACCCCGGACAGGGCTACAATGAGCAGTACTTC.

This clonotype was detected a few times. The gene calls are TRBV7-2 and TRBJ2-2, with D unclear. Germline lookup yields CDR1 SGHTA and CDR2 FQGNSA. The CDR3 is 14 residues long. Trimming took off 3 bases at V and 1 base at J, with 6 bases between the two ends. CDR3 region: CASSFSWNTGELFF. The CDR3 nucleotides read TGTGCCAGCAGCTTTAGCTGGAACACCGGGGAGCTGTTTTTT. The full variable domain, completed using reference TRBV7-2 and TRBJ2-2, is GAGVSQSPSNKVTEKGKDVELRCDPISGHTALYWYRQSLGQGLEFLIYFQGNSAPDKSGLPSDRFSAERTGGSVSTLTIQRTQQEDSAVYLCASSFSWNTGELFFGEGSRLTVL.

The rearrangement joins TRBV20-1 to TRBJ2-5, with D perhaps matching TRBD2 (6 bases). The J call may be in error: the DNA end matches TRBJ2-7 better. The CDR3 totals 13 residues. CDR1 is DFQATT, CDR2 SNEGSKA, per germline (reference sequence). CDR3 nucleotides: TGCAGTACTTCTCCCGGGACTGGCTACGAGCAGTACTTC. Its translation is CSTSPGTGYEQYF.

The rearrangement links TRBV6-6 to TRBJ2-1; 9 bases match TRBD2. V gave up 2 bases and J gave up 6 bases; unmatched junction bases: 8. The CDR3 has 16 amino acids. Germline loops: CDR1 MNHNY, CDR2 SVGAGI (reference sequence). The CDR3 reads CASSYRPGLASNEQFF. DNA for the CDR3: TGTGCCAGCAGTTACCGACCGGGACTAGCCTCCAATGAGCAGTTCTTC.